This record covers a single T cell receptor beta chain. This specimen comes from a study of shared clonotypes between healthy human individuals. Looking at the study overall: Donor composition was a couple of women and a few men, aged 18 to 49. Each donor's CD4 naive and CD4 memory cells filled three plates apiece, CD8 naive two, and CD8 memory one.

Healthy adults negative for HIV, lacking recent acute infections or vaccinations, served as donors. The CDR3 is made up of 14 amino acids. CDR1 is SQVTM and CDR2 is ANQGSEA in the germline V gene. Here immunoSEQ multiplex PCR was the method, and the copy in TCRdb shows in-frame clones only, minus some. The table has 2 million to 2.5 million clones, approximately 95% seen once. This chain connects TRBV29-1 to TRBJ2-5; TRBD1 might be the D (5 bases). The DNA end is more similar to TRBJ2-7, so the J call may be wrong. The origin of this receptor is a man aged 18 to 30 in good health. The material sequenced was naive CD4+ T cells sorted from blood. Subset in this sample: CD45RA+ positively selected. The CDR3 is CSVREETVPYEQYF. The CDR3 DNA follows: TGCAGCGTTCGAGAGGAGACAGTACCCTACGAGCAGTACTTC.